These 13 T cell receptor beta chains came from one sample sequenced in a study of cytomegalovirus exposure and HLA in healthy donors. Primers: 60 Vbeta forward and 13 Jbeta reverse. Libraries were prepared by immunoSEQ multiplex PCR; TCRdb keeps only in-frame clonotypes and omits some of them. This sample has under 200,000 clones; over 70% occur once, and the top ten carry about 3.1%. Source material: PBMCs. Receptors originate from a woman between 50 and 59 years old in good health and CMV-seropositive.

The rearrangement links TRBV4-1 to TRBJ2-5, with 15 bases that match TRBD2. This CDR3 is built from 16 residues. Germline V lookup: CDR1 MGHRA, CDR2 YSYEKL. V gave up 3 bases and J gave up 7 bases; unmatched junction bases: 6. This CDR3 is CASSQRTSGGEGTQYF. DNA of the CDR3: TGCGCCAGCAGCCAGAGGACTAGCGGGGGGGAAGGGACCCAGTACTTC.

The rearrangement joins TRBV2 to TRBJ2-3; D may be TRBD1 (5 bases). Germline assignment: CDR1 SNHLY and CDR2 FYNNEI. Trimming shortened V by 4 bases and J by 0 bases, and 20 bases separated the two germline ends. CDR3 size: 18 residues. CDR3 DNA: TGTGCCAGCAGTGGGGTACCCGGGTGGGGCGAGAGCACAGATACGCAGTATTTT. This sequence encodes CASSGVPGWGESTDTQYF.

The rearrangement joins TRBV5-1 to TRBJ2-3; 7 nucleotides match TRBD2. Germline loops: CDR1 SGHRS, CDR2 YFSETQ. With V trimmed by 3 bases and J by 2 bases, 9 bases remained unmatched. This CDR3 region has 16 residues. CDR3 sequence: CASSSGTTQTTDTQYF. CDR3 nucleotide sequence: TGCGCCAGCAGCTCTGGGACTACCCAGACCACAGATACGCAGTATTTT.

The V and J genes are TRBV30 and TRBJ2-7, with a tentative D call TRBD2 (6 bases). Trimming removed 3 bases at V and 2 bases at J, with 17 bases between. Germline V CDR1 and CDR2: GTSNPN, SVGIG (reference sequence). This CDR3 is 15 amino acids long. CDR3 DNA sequence: TGTGCCTGGAGCCGCCTACATGGGGGGACCTACGAGCAGTACTTC. Protein sequence: CAWSRLHGGTYEQYF.

The chain has TRBV6-6 and TRBJ2-5, with a tentative D call TRBD1 (5 bases). The J call may not be correct, given that the DNA end is closer to TRBJ2-7. The germline V gene encodes CDR1 MNHNY and CDR2 SVGAGI (reference sequence). The CDR3 sequence is 15 residues long. In DNA form, the CDR3 reads TGTGCCAGCTCCCTTCACCCCCGACAGATCGACGAGCAGTACTTC. Its protein is CASSLHPRQIDEQYF.

This chain uses TRBV7-6 with TRBJ2-5; D gene ambiguous. V was shortened by 3 bases and J by 3 bases, with 11 bases between the two germline ends. Germline loops: CDR1 SGHVS, CDR2 FNYEAQ. CDR3 size: 14 residues. The CDR3 bases are TGTGCCAGCAGCTTCCTCTACCCCGAAGAGACCCAGTACTTC. It specifies CASSFLYPEETQYF.

J is TRBJ2-3 and V is TRBV5-1, with 8 positions matching TRBD2. The CDR3 is 16 residues long. Per germline, CDR1 SGHRS and CDR2 YFSETQ. Trimming removed 5 bases from V and 3 bases from J; junction bases left unmatched: 11. The DNA of the CDR3 is TGCGCCAGCAGGTCCTCCCTGGCGGGGGGTACAGATACGCAGTATTTT. Translation: CASRSSLAGGTDTQYF.

This chain joins TRBV11-3 and TRBJ2-1, with D tentatively TRBD2 (5 bases). Per germline, CDR1 SGHNT and CDR2 YENEEA. V lost 5 bases to trimming and J lost 4 bases, with 12 bases between them. The CDR3 contains 14 residues. CDR3 loop: CASSLRTGYNEQFF. The CDR3 DNA reads TGTGCCAGCAGCCTAAGGACGGGATACAATGAGCAGTTCTTC.

This clone has only one observation. This rearrangement joins TRBV18 to TRBJ1-1; 7 bases agree with TRBD1. This CDR3 spans 15 amino acids. Unmatched junction bases numbered 5, after V lost 4 bases and J lost 0 bases. CDR1 KGHSH and CDR2 LQKENI come from the germline V gene. The CDR3 DNA reads TGTGCCAGCTCACTCAGGACAGGTTTGAACACTGAAGCTTTCTTT. Amino acid sequence: CASSLRTGLNTEAFF.

This rearrangement joins TRBV27 to TRBJ2-1; possible D gene TRBD1, 6 bases. CDR3 length: 15 amino acids. From germline, CDR1 is MNHEY and CDR2 SMNVEV (reference sequence). V lost 6 bases, J lost 2 bases, and 14 bases lay in between. The CDR3 DNA is TGTGCCAGCAGCGACAGGCCACTAGCCTACAATGAGCAGTTCTTC. It codes for CASSDRPLAYNEQFF.

This chain links TRBV6-6 with TRBJ1-1; maybe TRBD1 (6 bases). Trimming cost V 5 bases and J 10 bases, with 17 bases left between them. The germline V gene encodes CDR1 MNHNY and CDR2 SVGAGI (reference sequence). CDR3 length equals 13 residues. CDR3 in amino acids: CASSKQGATRAFF. Written as DNA, the CDR3 is TGTGCCAGCAGTAAACAGGGCGCGACGAGAGCTTTCTTT.

The rearrangement joins TRBV25-1 to TRBJ2-7; D is ambiguous. This CDR3 spans 15 amino acids. The germline V and J ends were trimmed by 5 bases and 2 bases, with 16 bases remaining between them. From germline, CDR1 is MGHDK and CDR2 SYGVNS. The CDR3, as DNA: TGTGCCAGCAGTCGAACCGGGTCCCTGGCCTACGAGCAGTACTTC. This gives the protein CASSRTGSLAYEQYF.

The chain recombines TRBV7-9 with TRBJ1-5; 10 bases match TRBD1. This CDR3 is built from 16 residues. Trimming at V came to 5 bases and at J to 3 bases, leaving 7 bases not matched to a gene. Germline CDR1 reads SEHNR; CDR2 reads FQNEAQ (reference sequence). The CDR3 here is CASSIDRGPSNQPQHF. In DNA form, the CDR3 reads TGTGCCAGCAGCATCGACAGGGGGCCTTCCAATCAGCCCCAGCATTTT.